One and the same sample provided the 10 T cell receptor beta chains below, sequenced in a study of blood T cell repertoires in COVID-19. The repertoire was sequenced with immunoSEQ multiplex PCR; TCRdb's copy has only in-frame clones and lacks some. In the table there are over 75,000 clones, 90% to 95% of which are singletons. The sequencing sample was made of peripheral blood. The receptors were sampled from a man aged 55-75 years with acute or convalescent COVID-19.

This clone has only one observation. The chain combines TRBV7-8 with TRBJ2-3, with 7 bases matching TRBD2. The V and J ends lost 3 bases and 2 bases, in that order; junction bases with no gene match: 8. The CDR3 runs to 16 residues. Germline values: CDR1 SGHVS, CDR2 FQNEAQ. The CDR3 nucleotides read TGTGCCAGCAGCTTTCTGAGCGGGGACGTCACAGATACGCAGTATTTT. Amino acid sequence: CASSFLSGDVTDTQYF.

The V and J genes are TRBV30 and TRBJ1-5, with no clear D. CDR1 is GTSNPN and CDR2 is SVGIG in the germline V gene (reference sequence). V lost 0 bases and J 4 bases, leaving 10 bases between the germline ends. The CDR3 covers 14 residues. The CDR3 reads CAWSVGRGNQPQHF. The CDR3 coding sequence is TGTGCCTGGAGTGTAGGCCGGGGAAATCAGCCCCAGCATTTT.

V gene TRBV29-1 combines with J gene TRBJ2-7; the match to TRBD2 covers 9 bases. The CDR3 totals 17 residues. The germline gives CDR1 SQVTM, CDR2 ANQGSEA. Trimming at V came to 4 bases and at J to 6 bases, leaving 19 bases not matched to a gene. CDR3 in amino acids: CSVARGGGSLAGSEQYF. The CDR3 DNA reads TGCAGCGTTGCCCGCGGCGGCGGGTCCCTAGCGGGATCCGAGCAGTACTTC.

This chain uses TRBV7-8 with TRBJ1-5, with 12 bases fitting TRBD1. The CDR3 totals 16 residues. Germline CDR1 SGHVS, CDR2 FQNEAQ. J was trimmed by 5 bases and V by 1 base; bases with no gene match: 3. The CDR3 coding sequence is TGTGCCAGCAGCTTAGGGGGACAGGGGGCCGATCAGCCCCAGCATTTT. It yields the protein CASSLGGQGADQPQHF. Together with reference TRBV7-8 and TRBJ1-5, the CDR3 gives the full variable domain: GAGVSQSPRYKVAKRGQDVALRCDPISGHVSLFWYQQALGQGPEFLTYFQNEAQLDKSGLPSDRFFAERPEGSVSTLKIQRTQQEDSAVYLCASSLGGQGADQPQHFGDGTRLSIL.

The chain uses TRBV10-1 and TRBJ1-2, with 8 bases lining up with TRBD1. CDR1 WNHNN and CDR2 SYGVQD come from the germline V gene (reference sequence). Trimming removed 7 bases from V and 0 bases from J; junction bases left unmatched: 7. This CDR3 has 15 amino acids. The DNA of the CDR3 is TGCGCCAGCACCAAGGACAGGGAGACTAACTATGGCTACACCTTC. The encoded protein is CASTKDRETNYGYTF.

This chain links TRBV19 with TRBJ2-5; TRBD1 matches 8 bases. There are 15 residues in the CDR3. Germline V gene sequence: CDR1 LNHDA, CDR2 SQIVND (reference sequence). Germline trimming cut 7 bases from V and 2 bases from J; bases unmatched to any gene: 9. As DNA, the CDR3 is TGTGCCAGTACTGGACAGGGTCTGGGGCAAGAGACCCAGTACTTC. Protein sequence: CASTGQGLGQETQYF.

This clone was observed a few times. The chain links TRBV7-9 to TRBJ1-2; tentative D call: TRBD1 (5 bases). In germline, CDR1 is SEHNR, CDR2 FQNEAQ (reference sequence). V gave up 5 bases and J gave up 4 bases, with 17 bases separating them. This CDR3 region has 15 residues. CDR3 DNA: TGTGCCAGCAGCCTAGGGGCTATCAGATCCTATGGCTACACCTTC. Translating gives CASSLGAIRSYGYTF.

The chain has TRBV19 and TRBJ1-5, with D unclear. Between the trimmed V and J ends, which lost 8 bases and 4 bases, there was a span of 15 bases. This CDR3 spans 14 amino acids. Germline assignment: CDR1 LNHDA and CDR2 SQIVND (reference sequence). CDR3 region: CASRTLGSNQPQHF. DNA of the CDR3: TGTGCCAGTCGGACTTTAGGGAGTAATCAGCCCCAGCATTTT.

This chain uses TRBV28 with TRBJ1-5; possible D gene TRBD1, 6 bases. The V and J ends lost 2 bases and 5 bases respectively, with 10 bases between them. Germline V gives CDR1 MDHEN, CDR2 SYDVKM. The CDR3 totals 14 residues. This CDR3 is CASSLGGWDQPQHF. The DNA for the CDR3 is TGTGCCAGCAGTTTAGGGGGCTGGGATCAGCCCCAGCATTTT.

The rearrangement uses TRBV19 and TRBJ1-6, with no clear D. V lost 6 bases to trimming and J lost 8 bases, with 8 bases between them. This CDR3 is 12 amino acids long. Germline V gene data show CDR1 as LNHDA and CDR2 as SQIVND (reference sequence). CDR3 nucleotides: TGTGCCAGTAGGGGCCAAGATTCACCCCTCCACTTT. Protein: CASRGQDSPLHF.